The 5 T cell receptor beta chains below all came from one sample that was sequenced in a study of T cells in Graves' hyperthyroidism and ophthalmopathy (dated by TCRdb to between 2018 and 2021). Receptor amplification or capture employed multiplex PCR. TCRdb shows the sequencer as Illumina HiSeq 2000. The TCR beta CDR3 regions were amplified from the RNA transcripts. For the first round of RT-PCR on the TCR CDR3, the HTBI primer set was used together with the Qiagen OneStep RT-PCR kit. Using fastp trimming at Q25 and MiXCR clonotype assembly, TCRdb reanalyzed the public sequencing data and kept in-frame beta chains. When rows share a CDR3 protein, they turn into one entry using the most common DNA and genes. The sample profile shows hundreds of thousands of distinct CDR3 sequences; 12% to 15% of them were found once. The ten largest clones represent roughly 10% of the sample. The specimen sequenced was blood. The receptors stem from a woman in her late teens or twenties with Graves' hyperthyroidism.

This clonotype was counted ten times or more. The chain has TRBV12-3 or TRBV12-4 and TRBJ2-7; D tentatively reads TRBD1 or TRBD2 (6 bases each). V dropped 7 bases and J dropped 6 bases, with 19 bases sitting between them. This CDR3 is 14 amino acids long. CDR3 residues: CASTPSGGMSEQYF. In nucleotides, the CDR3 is TGTGCCAGCACCCCATCCGGGGGCATGAGCGAGCAGTACTTC.

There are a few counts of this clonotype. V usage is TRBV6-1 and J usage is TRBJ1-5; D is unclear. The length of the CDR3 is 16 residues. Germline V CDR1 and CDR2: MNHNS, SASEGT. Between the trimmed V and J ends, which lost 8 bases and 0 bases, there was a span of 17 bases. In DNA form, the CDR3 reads TGTGCCAGCGAAACGGAACAGACTTATAGCAATCAGCCCCAGCATTTT. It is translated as CASETEQTYSNQPQHF.

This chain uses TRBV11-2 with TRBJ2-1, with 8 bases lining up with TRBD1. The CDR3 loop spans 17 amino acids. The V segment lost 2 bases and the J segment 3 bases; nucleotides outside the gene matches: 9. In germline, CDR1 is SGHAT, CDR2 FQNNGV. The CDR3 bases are TGTGCCAGCAGCTTAACCTCCGGGACAGGTATCTACAATGAGCAGTTCTTC. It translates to CASSLTSGTGIYNEQFF.

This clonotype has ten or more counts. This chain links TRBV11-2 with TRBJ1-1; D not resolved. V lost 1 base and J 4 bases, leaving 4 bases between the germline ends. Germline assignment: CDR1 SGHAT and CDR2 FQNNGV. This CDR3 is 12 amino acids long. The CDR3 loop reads CASSLAGTEAFF. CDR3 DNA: TGTGCCAGCAGCTTAGCGGGCACTGAAGCTTTCTTT. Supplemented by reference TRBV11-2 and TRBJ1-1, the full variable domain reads EAGVAQSPRYKIIEKRQSVAFWCNPISGHATLYWYQQILGQGPKLLIQFQNNGVVDDSQLPKDRFSAERLKGVDSTLKIQPAKLEDSAVYLCASSLAGTEAFFGQGTRLTVV.

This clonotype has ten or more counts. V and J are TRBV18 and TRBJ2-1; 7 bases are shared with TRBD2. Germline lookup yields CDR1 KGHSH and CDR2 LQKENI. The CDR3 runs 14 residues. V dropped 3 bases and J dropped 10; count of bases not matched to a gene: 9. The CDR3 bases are TGTGCCAGCTCACCCCCCGGACTAGTTTGGGAGCAGTTCTTC. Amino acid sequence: CASSPPGLVWEQFF.